This T cell receptor beta chain appears in the sequencing data of a study of tumor-infiltrating lymphocytes in glioblastoma multiforme. TCR beta libraries were built from RNA through three nested multiplex PCR rounds using modified ARM-PCR. TCRdb reprocessed the multiplex PCR reads via MiXCR and lists one record per CDR3 protein. The table shows about 12,000 distinct CDR3 sequences, with 66% occurring only once. This CDR3 region has 17 residues. CDR1 LNHDA and CDR2 SQIVND come from the germline V gene (reference sequence). Trimming stripped 5 bases from V and 0 bases from J, with 20 bases between. This chain joins TRBV19 and TRBJ2-7, with TRBD2 as a possible D gene (6 bases). Material: brain tumor tissue. The sequence was obtained from a male donor with glioblastoma. The CDR3 DNA sequence: TGTGCCAGTAGTCCCGGGGGTGAAGTCGCACCCTCCTACGAGCAGTACTTC. It translates to CASSPGGEVAPSYEQYF.